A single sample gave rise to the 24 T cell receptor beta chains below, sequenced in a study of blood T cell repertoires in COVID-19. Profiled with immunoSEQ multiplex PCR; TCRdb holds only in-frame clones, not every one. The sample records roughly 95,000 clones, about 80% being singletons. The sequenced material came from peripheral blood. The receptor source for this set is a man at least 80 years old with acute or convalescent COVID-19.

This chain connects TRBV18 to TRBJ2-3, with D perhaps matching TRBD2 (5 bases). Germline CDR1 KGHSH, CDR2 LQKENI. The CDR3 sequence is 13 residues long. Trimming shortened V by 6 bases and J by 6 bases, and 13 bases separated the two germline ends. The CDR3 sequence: CASSLRRADTQYF. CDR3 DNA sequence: TGTGCCAGCTCCCTGAGGCGGGCGGATACGCAGTATTTT.

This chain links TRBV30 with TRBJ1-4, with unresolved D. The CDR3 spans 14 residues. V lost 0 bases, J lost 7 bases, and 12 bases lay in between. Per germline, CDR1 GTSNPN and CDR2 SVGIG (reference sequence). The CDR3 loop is CAWSVARYPEKLFF. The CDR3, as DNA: TGTGCCTGGAGTGTAGCCAGGTACCCTGAAAAACTGTTTTTT.

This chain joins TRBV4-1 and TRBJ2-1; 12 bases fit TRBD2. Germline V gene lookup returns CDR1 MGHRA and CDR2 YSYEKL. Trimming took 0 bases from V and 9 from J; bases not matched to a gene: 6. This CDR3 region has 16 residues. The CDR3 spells CASSQDPSGRASEQFF. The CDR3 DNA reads TGCGCCAGCAGCCAAGACCCTAGCGGGAGGGCCAGTGAGCAGTTCTTC.

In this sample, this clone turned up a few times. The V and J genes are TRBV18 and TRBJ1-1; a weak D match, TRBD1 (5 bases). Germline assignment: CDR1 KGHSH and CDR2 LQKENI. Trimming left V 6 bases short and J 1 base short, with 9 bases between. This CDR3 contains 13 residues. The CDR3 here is CASSWGENTEAFF. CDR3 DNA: TGTGCCAGCTCTTGGGGGGAGAACACTGAAGCTTTCTTT. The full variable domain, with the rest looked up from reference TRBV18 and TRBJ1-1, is NAGVMQNPRHLVRRRGQEARLRCSPMKGHSHVYWYRQLPEEGLKFMVYLQKENIIDESGMPKERFSAEFPKEGPSILRIQQVVRGDSAAYFCASSWGENTEAFFGQGTRLTVV.

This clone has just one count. The CDR3 spells CASSVDIVGEQFF. CDR3 sequence (DNA): TGTGCCAGCAGCGTAGATATCGTCGGGGAGCAGTTCTTC. This chain connects TRBV9 to TRBJ2-1; D ambiguous. The CDR3 runs to 13 residues. Trimming cost V 0 bases and J 10 bases, with 11 bases left between them. Germline assignment: CDR1 SGDLS and CDR2 YYNGEE.

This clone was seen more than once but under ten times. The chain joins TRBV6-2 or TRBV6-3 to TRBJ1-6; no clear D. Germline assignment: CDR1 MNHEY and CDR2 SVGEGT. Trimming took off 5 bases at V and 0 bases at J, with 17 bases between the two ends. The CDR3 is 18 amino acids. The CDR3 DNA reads TGTGCCAGCAGTCGGGAATACGGGTCCGGCTCCTATAATTCACCCCTCCACTTT. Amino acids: CASSREYGSGSYNSPLHF.

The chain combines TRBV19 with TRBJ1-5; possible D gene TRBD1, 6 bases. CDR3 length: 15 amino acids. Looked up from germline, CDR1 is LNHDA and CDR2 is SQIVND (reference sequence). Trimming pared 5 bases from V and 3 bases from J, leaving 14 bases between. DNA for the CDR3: TGTGCCAGTAGTCTCACCGGGACATACAATCAGCCCCAGCATTTT. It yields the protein CASSLTGTYNQPQHF.

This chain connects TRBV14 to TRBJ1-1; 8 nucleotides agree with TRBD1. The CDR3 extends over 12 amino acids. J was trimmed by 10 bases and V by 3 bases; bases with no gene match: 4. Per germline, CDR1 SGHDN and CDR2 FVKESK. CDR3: CASSQDRVRAFF. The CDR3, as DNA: TGTGCCAGCAGCCAGGACAGGGTGAGAGCTTTCTTT.

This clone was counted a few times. CDR3 sequence: CASSWGLSGRDYEQYF. The CDR3 coding sequence is TGCGCCAGCAGCTGGGGTCTGAGCGGGAGAGACTACGAGCAGTACTTC. This chain connects TRBV5-1 to TRBJ2-7, with 8 bases identical to TRBD2. The CDR3 sequence is 16 residues long. Germline values: CDR1 SGHRS, CDR2 YFSETQ. Trimming cost V 3 bases and J 3 bases; bases outside gene matches: 11. Using reference TRBV5-1 and TRBJ2-7 for the parts outside the CDR3, the full variable domain is KAGVTQTPRYLIKTRGQQVTLSCSPISGHRSVSWYQQTPGQGLQFLFEYFSETQRNKGNFPGRFSGRQFSNSRSEMNVSTLELGDSALYLCASSWGLSGRDYEQYFGPGTRLTVT.

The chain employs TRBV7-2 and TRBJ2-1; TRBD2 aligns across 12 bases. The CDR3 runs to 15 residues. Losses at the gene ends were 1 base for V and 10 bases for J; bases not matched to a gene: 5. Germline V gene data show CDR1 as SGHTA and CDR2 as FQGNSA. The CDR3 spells CASSLGLAGAREQFF. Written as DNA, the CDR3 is TGTGCCAGCAGCTTAGGACTAGCGGGAGCTCGCGAGCAGTTCTTC. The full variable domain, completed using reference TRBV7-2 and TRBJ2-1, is GAGVSQSPSNKVTEKGKDVELRCDPISGHTALYWYRQSLGQGLEFLIYFQGNSAPDKSGLPSDRFSAERTGGSVSTLTIQRTQQEDSAVYLCASSLGLAGAREQFFGPGTRLTVL.

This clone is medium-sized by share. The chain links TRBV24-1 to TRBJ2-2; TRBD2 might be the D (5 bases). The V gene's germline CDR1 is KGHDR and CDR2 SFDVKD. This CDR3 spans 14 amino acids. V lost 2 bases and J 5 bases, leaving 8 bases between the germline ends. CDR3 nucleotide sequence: TGTGCCACCAGTGATTACCCGGGGACCGGGGAGCTGTTTTTT. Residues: CATSDYPGTGELFF.

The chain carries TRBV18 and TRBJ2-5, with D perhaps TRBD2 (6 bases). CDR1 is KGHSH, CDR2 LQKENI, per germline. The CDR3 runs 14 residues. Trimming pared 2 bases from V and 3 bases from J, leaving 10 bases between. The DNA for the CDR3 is TGTGCCAGCTCACCAAATAGCGGCAAAGAGACCCAGTACTTC. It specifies CASSPNSGKETQYF.

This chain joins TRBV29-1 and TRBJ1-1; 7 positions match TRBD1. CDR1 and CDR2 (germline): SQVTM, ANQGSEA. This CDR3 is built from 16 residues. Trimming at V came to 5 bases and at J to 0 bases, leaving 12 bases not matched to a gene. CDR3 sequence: CSVLGTAFTMNTEAFF. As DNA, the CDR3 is TGCAGCGTTTTGGGGACAGCATTTACCATGAACACTGAAGCTTTCTTT.

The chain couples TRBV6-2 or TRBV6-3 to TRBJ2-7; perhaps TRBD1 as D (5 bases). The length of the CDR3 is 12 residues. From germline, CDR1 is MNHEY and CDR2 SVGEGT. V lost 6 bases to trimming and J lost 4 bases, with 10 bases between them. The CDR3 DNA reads TGTGCCAGCAGCCCACAGGCATACGAGCAGTACTTC. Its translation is CASSPQAYEQYF.

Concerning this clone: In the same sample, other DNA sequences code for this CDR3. The CDR3 DNA sequence: TGCGCCAGCAGCCCGGGACTAGCGGGGGGGCCGGACACCGGGGAGCTGTTTTTT. This sequence encodes CASSPGLAGGPDTGELFF. This chain connects TRBV4-3 to TRBJ2-2, with 16 positions matching TRBD2. Germline V lookup: CDR1 LGHNA, CDR2 YSLEER. The CDR3 has 18 residues. V shed 4 bases and J 3 bases; nucleotides not matched to a gene: 5.

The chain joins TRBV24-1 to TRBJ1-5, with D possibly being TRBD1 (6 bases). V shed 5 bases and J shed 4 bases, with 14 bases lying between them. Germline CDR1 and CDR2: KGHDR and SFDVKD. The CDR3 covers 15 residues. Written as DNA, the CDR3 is TGTGCCACCAGTGGGGACACGAGGGGAAATCAGCCCCAGCATTTT. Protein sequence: CATSGDTRGNQPQHF.

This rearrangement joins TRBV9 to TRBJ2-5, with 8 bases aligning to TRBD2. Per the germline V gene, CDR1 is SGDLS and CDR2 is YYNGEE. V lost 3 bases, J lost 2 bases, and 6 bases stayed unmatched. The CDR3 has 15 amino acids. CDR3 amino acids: CASSESGSRQETQYF. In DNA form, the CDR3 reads TGTGCCAGCAGCGAAAGCGGGAGTAGGCAAGAGACCCAGTACTTC.

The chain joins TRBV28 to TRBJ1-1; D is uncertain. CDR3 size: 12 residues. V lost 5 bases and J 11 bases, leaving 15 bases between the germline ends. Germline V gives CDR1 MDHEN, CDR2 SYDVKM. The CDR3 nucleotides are TGTGCCAGCAGTCCCCCGGTTTTCACGGCTTTCTTT. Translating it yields CASSPPVFTAFF.

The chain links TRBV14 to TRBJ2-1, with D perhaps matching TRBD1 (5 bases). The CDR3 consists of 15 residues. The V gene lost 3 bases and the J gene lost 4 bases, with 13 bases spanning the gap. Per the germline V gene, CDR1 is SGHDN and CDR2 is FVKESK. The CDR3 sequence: CASSHPRTLYNEQFF. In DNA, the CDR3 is TGTGCCAGCAGCCATCCCCGGACACTATACAATGAGCAGTTCTTC.

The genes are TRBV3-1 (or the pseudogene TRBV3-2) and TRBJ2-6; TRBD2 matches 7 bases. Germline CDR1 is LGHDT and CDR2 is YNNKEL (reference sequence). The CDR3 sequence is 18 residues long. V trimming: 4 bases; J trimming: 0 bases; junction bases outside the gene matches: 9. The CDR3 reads CASSPRGGRSSGANVLTF. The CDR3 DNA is TGTGCCAGCAGCCCTCGGGGAGGGAGAAGCTCTGGGGCCAACGTCCTGACTTTC.

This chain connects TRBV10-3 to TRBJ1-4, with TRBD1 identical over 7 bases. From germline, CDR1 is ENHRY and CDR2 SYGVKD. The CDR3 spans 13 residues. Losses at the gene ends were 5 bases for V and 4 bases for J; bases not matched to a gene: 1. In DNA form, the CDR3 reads TGTGCCATCAGTAGGGACAGTAATGAAAAACTGTTTTTT. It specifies CAISRDSNEKLFF.

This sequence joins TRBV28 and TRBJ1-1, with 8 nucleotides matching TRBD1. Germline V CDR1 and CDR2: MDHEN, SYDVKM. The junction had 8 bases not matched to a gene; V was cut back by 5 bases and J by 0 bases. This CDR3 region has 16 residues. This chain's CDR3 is CASSPGNRGMNTEAFF. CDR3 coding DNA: TGTGCCAGCAGTCCGGGGAACAGGGGGATGAACACTGAAGCTTTCTTT.

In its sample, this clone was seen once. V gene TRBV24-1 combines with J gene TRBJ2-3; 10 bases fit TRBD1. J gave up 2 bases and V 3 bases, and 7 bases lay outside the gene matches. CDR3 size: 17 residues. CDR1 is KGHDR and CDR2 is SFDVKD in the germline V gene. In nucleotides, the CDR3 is TGTGCCACCAGTGATCCGCAGGACAGGGGGACCACAGATACGCAGTATTTT. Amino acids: CATSDPQDRGTTDTQYF.

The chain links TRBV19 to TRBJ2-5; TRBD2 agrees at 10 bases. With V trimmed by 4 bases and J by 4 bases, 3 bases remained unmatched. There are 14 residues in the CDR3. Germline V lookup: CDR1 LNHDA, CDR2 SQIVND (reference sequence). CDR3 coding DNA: TGTGCCAGTAGTACGATAGCGGGGGGAGAGACCCAGTACTTC. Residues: CASSTIAGGETQYF. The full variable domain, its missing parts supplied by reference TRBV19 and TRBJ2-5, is DGGITQSPKYLFRKEGQNVTLSCEQNLNHDAMYWYRQDPGQGLRLIYYSQIVNDFQKGDIAEGYSVSREKKESFPLTVTSAQKNPTAFYLCASSTIAGGETQYFGPGTRLLVL.